This TCR beta chain appears in the sequencing data of a study of T-cell reconstitution after alpha-beta-depleted transplantation in children. Unmatched junction bases numbered 16, after V lost 4 bases and J lost 5 bases. Germline V CDR1 and CDR2: SGDLS, YYNGEE. The CDR3 runs 18 residues. This clonotype came up a few times. What it recognizes is unknown. It was with unique molecular identifiers that the TCRbeta library was prepared. TCRdb reprocessed the PCR reads with MiXCR, giving one entry per CDR3 protein. The sample has fewer than 350,000 distinct CDR3 sequences; over 7.5% are singletons. Study results and caveats: After one year, T-cell counts and TCRbeta diversity mostly came from new T cells.

The specimen comprised peripheral blood, sampled 360 days after TCRalphabeta/CD19-depleted stem cell transplant. The origin of this receptor is a female patient under 10 years old who had a stem cell transplant for Fanconi anemia, so the T cells may come from the graft donor. The chain links TRBV9 to TRBJ2-2; 8 bases align to TRBD2. CDR3 loop: CASSHPAEASGLTGELFF. The DNA for the CDR3 is TGTGCCAGCAGCCACCCCGCGGAGGCTAGCGGGTTGACCGGGGAGCTGTTTTTT.